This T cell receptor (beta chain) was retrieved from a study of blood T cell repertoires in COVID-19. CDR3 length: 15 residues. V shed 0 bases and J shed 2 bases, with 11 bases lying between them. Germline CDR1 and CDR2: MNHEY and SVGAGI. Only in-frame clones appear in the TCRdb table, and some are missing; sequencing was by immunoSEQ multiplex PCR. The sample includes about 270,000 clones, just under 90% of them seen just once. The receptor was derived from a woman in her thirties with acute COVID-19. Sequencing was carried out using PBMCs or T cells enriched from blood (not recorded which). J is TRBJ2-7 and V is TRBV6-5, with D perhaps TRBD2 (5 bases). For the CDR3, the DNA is TGTGCCAGCAGTTACTCATCGGGGTCGGCCTACGAGCAGTACTTC. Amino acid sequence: CASSYSSGSAYEQYF.